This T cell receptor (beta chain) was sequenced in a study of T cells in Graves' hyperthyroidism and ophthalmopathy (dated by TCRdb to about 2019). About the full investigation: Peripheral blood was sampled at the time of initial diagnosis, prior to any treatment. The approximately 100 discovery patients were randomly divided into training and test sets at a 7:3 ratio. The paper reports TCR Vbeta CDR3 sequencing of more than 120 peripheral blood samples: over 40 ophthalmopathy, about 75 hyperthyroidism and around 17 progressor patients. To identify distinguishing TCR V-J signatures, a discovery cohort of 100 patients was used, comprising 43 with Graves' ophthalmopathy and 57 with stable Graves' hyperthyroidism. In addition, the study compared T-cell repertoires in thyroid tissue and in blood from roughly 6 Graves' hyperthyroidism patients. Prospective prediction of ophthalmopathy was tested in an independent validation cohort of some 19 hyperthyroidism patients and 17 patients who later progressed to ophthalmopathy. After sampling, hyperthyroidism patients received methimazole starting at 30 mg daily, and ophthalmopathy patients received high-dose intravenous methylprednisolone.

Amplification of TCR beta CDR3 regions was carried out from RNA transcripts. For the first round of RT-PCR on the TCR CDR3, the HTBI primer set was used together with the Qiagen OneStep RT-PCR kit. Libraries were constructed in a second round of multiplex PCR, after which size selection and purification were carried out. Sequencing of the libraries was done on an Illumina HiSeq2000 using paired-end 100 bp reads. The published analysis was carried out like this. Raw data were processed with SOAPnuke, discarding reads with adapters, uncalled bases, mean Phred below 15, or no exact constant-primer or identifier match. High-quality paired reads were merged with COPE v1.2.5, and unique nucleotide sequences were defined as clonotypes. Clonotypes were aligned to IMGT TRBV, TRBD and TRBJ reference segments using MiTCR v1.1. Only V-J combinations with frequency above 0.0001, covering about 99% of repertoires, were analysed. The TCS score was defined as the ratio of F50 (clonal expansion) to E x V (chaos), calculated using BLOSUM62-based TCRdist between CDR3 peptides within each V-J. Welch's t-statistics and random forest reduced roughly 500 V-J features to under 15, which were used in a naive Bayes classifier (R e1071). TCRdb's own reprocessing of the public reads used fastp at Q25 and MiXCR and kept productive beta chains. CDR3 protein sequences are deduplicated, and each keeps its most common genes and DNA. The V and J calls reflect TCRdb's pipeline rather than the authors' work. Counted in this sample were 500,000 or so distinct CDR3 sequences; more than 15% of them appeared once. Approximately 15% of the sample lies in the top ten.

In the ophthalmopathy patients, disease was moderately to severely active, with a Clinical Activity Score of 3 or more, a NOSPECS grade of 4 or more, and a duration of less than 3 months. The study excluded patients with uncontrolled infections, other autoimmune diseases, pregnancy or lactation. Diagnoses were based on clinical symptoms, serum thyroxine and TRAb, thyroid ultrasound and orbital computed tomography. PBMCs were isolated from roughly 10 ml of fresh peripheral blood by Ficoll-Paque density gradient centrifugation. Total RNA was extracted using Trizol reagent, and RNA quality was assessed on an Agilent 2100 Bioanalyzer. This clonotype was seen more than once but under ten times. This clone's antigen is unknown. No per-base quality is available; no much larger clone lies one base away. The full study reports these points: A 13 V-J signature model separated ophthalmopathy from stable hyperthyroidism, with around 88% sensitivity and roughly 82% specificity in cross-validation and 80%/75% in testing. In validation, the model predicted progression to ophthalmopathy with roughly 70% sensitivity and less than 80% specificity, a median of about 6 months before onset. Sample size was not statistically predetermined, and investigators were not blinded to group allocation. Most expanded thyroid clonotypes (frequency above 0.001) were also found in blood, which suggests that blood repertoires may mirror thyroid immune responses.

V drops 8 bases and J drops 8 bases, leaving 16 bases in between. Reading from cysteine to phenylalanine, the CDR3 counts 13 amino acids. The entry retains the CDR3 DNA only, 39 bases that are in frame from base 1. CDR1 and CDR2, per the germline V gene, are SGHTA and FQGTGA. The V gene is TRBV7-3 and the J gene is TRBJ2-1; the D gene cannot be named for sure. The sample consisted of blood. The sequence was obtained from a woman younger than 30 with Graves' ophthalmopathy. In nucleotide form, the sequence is TGTGCCAGCGGCTCCGGACCCGGCGATGAGCAGTTCTTC. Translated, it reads CASGSGPGDEQFF.